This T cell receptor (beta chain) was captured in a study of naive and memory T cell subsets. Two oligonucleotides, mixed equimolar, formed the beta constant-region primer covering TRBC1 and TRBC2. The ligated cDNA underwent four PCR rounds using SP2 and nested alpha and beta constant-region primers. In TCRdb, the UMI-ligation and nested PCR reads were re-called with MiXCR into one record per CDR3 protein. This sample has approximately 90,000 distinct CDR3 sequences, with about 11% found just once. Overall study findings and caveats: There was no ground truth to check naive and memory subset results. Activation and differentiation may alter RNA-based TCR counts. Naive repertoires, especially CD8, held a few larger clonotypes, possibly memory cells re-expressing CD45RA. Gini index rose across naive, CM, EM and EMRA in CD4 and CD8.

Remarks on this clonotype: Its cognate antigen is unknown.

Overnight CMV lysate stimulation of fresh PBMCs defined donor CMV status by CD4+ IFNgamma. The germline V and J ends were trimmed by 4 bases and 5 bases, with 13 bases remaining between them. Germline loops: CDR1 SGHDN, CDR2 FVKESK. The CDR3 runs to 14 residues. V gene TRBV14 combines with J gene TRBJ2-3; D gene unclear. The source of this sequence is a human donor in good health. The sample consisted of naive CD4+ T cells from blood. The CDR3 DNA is TGTGCCAGCAGCCCTCGTATGACGAGAGATACGCAGTATTTT. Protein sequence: CASSPRMTRDTQYF.